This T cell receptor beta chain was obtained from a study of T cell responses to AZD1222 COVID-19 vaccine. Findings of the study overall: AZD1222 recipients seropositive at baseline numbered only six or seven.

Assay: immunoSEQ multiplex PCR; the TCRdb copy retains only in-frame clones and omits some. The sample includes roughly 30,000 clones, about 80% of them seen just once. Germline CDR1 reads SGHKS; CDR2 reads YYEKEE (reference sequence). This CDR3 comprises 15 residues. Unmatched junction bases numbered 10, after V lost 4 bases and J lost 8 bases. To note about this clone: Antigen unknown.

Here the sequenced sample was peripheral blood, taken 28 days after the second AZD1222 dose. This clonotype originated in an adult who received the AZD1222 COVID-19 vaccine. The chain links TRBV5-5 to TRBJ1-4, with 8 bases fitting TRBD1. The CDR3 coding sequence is TGTGCCAGCAGCCCCACCTGGACAGGGAGGGAAAAACTGTTTTTT. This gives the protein CASSPTWTGREKLFF.